This T cell receptor (beta chain) is from a study of a mutant IDH1 vaccine in newly diagnosed glioma (dated by TCRdb to about 2021). About the investigation overall: The roughly 34 treated patients were around 62% male and about 40% female, with a mean age of about 43 years. Before enrollment, most patients had been given radiochemotherapy with temozolomide as standard therapy, while the rest had received either radiotherapy alone or temozolomide alone. Peripheral blood was collected at six visits: V03 (baseline), V05, V07, V10, V12 and V13. Longitudinal TCRB deep sequencing was done for some 25 treated patients, wherever samples were available for exploratory analyses.

The sample's time point label is to be understood as: baseline, week 1 (first vaccination visit). What the treatment or condition label conveys for this sample: pre-vaccination baseline after standard-of-care therapy. All donors had newly diagnosed IDH1-mutant astrocytomas of WHO grade 3 or 4 that showed loss of nuclear ATRX. The samples were drawn from NOA16, a multicentre, single-arm, open-label phase I trial in Germany that tested a mutant IDH1 peptide vaccine in humans for the first time. Visit V03 blood draws served as the baseline sample for immunogenicity testing. Genomic DNA for TCRB sequencing was isolated from EDTA blood with the DNeasy Blood and Tissue Kit. The research as a whole found: According to the authors, sample limitations meant that analyses of patient blood samples could not be reproduced. Immune responses induced by the vaccine were seen in more than 85% of patients across multiple MHC alleles. No apparent relationship was observed between pseudoprogression and alterations in the top peripheral T cell clonotypes detected by TCRB sequencing. PBMC samples for TCRB deep sequencing were selected based on availability.

Receptor libraries were prepared by the immunoSEQ multiplex PCR assay. The hsTCRB Kit was used according to the manufacturer's protocol to amplify rearranged TCR beta chain sequences. TCRB libraries were sequenced on an Illumina MiSeq. In the source study's methods: The kit vendor's proprietary platform handled demultiplexing, trimming and gene mapping. What TCRdb holds here is the immuneACCESS table cut down to in-frame rearrangements. Part of the clones is not present; checked against another copy, under half of the missing clones reflect an unresolved V gene, and the others are unexplained. D and trimming were read from the DNA, whereas the V and J calls and clone size are those reported in that table. The sample records 60,000 to 75,000 clones, 79% of which are singletons. 7% to 10% of the sample rests with the top ten. With regard to this clone: Its antigen has not been determined. No much larger clone is present one base from it, and per-base qualities are unavailable.

Sample: PBMCs, taken from a glioma patient treated with radiotherapy, temozolomide or both. The source of this sequence is a middle-aged man with glioma.

The CDR3 protein: CASSHPRRFGDYEQFF. The DNA is as follows: TGTGCCAGCAGCCACCCCCGGAGGTTCGGGGACTATGAGCAGTTCTTC. The rearranged segments are TRBV7-8 and TRBJ2-1, with a weak D call of TRBD2 (6 bases match). V is clipped by 5 bases and J by 8 bases, and the sequence between their germline boundaries is 22 bases long. The germline V gene encodes CDR1 SGHVS and CDR2 FQNEAQ. Including the terminal cysteine and phenylalanine, the CDR3 comprises 16 residues. The entry retains the CDR3 DNA only, 48 bases that are in frame from base 1.